Shown below are 30 T cell receptor beta chains from a single sample sequenced in a study of blood T cells in healthy people across ages. Alongside a J-beta primer mix, a sample-barcoded 5' primer served in a second PCR lasting roughly 7 to 12 cycles. TCRdb reprocessed the 5' RACE reads with MiXCR, giving one entry per CDR3 protein. This repertoire shows 850,000 to 1,300,000 distinct CDR3 sequences, around 45% found once; its top ten account for approximately 17%. Specimen: blood. The receptors come from a woman aged 55-75 years in good health.

The chain uses TRBV20-1 and TRBJ2-1; weak D call: TRBD1 (6 bases). Per the germline V gene, CDR1 is DFQATT and CDR2 is SNEGSKA (reference sequence). The length of the CDR3 is 14 residues. Trimming left V 5 bases short and J 8 bases short, with 19 bases between. The CDR3 region is CSARRDTTLDEQFF. The CDR3 nucleotides are TGCAGTGCTCGCCGGGACACAACTTTAGATGAGCAGTTCTTC.

V usage is TRBV7-8 and J usage is TRBJ2-5; weak D call: TRBD2 (6 bases). Germline V lookup: CDR1 SGHVS, CDR2 FQNEAQ. The length of the CDR3 is 15 residues. Between the trimmed V and J ends, which lost 5 bases and 4 bases, there was a span of 17 bases. CDR3 sequence (DNA): TGTGCCAGCAGCCCCTACGGAGGGTTGACAGAGACCCAGTACTTC. It yields the protein CASSPYGGLTETQYF. The full variable domain, its missing parts supplied by reference TRBV7-8 and TRBJ2-5, is GAGVSQSPRYKVAKRGQDVALRCDPISGHVSLFWYQQALGQGPEFLTYFQNEAQLDKSGLPSDRFFAERPEGSVSTLKIQRTQQEDSAVYLCASSPYGGLTETQYFGPGTRLLVL.

Only one count was recorded for this clonotype. One end of the junction varies from germline; a read error may be responsible. The chain couples TRBV10-3 to TRBJ2-1, with D tentatively TRBD2 (5 bases). CDR1 is ENHRY, CDR2 SYGVKD, per germline. CDR3 length equals 13 residues. CDR3 sequence: CANSEEDRREQFF. CDR3 in DNA: TGTGCCAACAGTGAGGAGGATAGGCGGGAGCAGTTCTTC.

The gene calls are TRBV27 and TRBJ2-7, with 11 positions matching TRBD2. Germline V lookup: CDR1 MNHEY, CDR2 SMNVEV (reference sequence). CDR3 size: 16 residues. Losses at the gene ends were 1 base for V and 4 bases for J; bases not matched to a gene: 6. CDR3 region: CASSLLASGGSYEQYF. DNA for the CDR3: TGTGCCAGCAGTTTATTAGCTAGCGGGGGGTCGTACGAGCAGTACTTC.

The V call is TRBV24-1, the J call TRBJ2-7, with TRBD1 identical over 11 bases. The J call could be wrong; TRBJ2-5 is a better fit for the DNA end. Germline V gene lookup returns CDR1 KGHDR and CDR2 SFDVKD. The CDR3 runs to 16 residues. The CDR3 sequence: CATSDRTGGELETQYF. The CDR3 coding sequence is TGTGCCACCAGTGATCGGACAGGGGGCGAGTTAGAGACCCAGTACTTC.

Only a few counts were recorded for this clonotype. The rearrangement uses TRBV24-1 and TRBJ2-7; D perhaps matches TRBD2 (6 bases). CDR1 and CDR2 (germline): KGHDR, SFDVKD. The CDR3 runs to 15 residues. The germline V and J ends were trimmed by 6 bases and 1 base, with 15 bases remaining between them. The CDR3 nucleotides are TGTGCCACCAGTTCGGGTAGCGGAAATTCCTACGAGCAGTACTTC. This gives the protein CATSSGSGNSYEQYF.

The chain is built from TRBV11-1 and TRBJ1-1; 8 bases are shared with TRBD1. The CDR3 covers 17 residues. Germline V gene data show CDR1 as SGHAT and CDR2 as FQDESV (reference sequence). J lost 3 bases, V lost 5 bases, and 14 bases had no gene match. The CDR3 coding sequence is TGTGCCAGCAGCACGCGACAGGGGCCAGGTCTAGACACTGAAGCTTTCTTT. Amino acids: CASSTRQGPGLDTEAFF.

The chain uses TRBV7-9 and TRBJ1-2; D unclear. Germline lookup yields CDR1 SEHNR and CDR2 FQNEAQ (reference sequence). Trimming removed 3 bases at V and 3 bases at J, with 14 bases between. The CDR3 loop spans 15 amino acids. In nucleotides, the CDR3 is TGTGCCAGCAGCTTCCTGAGCCCTTCGGACTATGGCTACACCTTC. It yields the protein CASSFLSPSDYGYTF.

This clonotype was seen a handful of times. J is TRBJ2-1 and V is TRBV12-3 or TRBV12-4; TRBD1 might be the D (6 bases). V lost 3 bases, J lost 3 bases, and 15 bases lay in between. The CDR3 contains 16 residues. The CDR3 bases are TGTGCCAGCAGTTTCTCGGCCCGCAGGGGCTACAATGAGCAGTTCTTC. Amino acids: CASSFSARRGYNEQFF.

This clonotype turned up a few times. The V and J genes are TRBV28 and TRBJ2-7; D gene unclear. V lost 3 bases, J lost 3 bases, and 12 bases lay in between. CDR1 is MDHEN and CDR2 is SYDVKM in the germline V gene. This CDR3 region has 14 residues. The CDR3 sequence is CASSFGSTYYEQYF. The CDR3 DNA reads TGTGCCAGCAGTTTCGGGTCCACTTACTACGAGCAGTACTTC.

The V gene is TRBV10-3, the J gene TRBJ2-5; the D is unclear. Germline V CDR1 and CDR2: ENHRY, SYGVKD. This CDR3 has 15 amino acids. Trimming took off 0 bases at V and 5 bases at J, with 13 bases between the two ends. CDR3 in DNA: TGTGCCATCAGTGAGTCGATGAATAGTGGGGAGACCCAGTACTTC. As protein: CAISESMNSGETQYF.

This clonotype turned up a few times. The chain has TRBV2 and TRBJ2-3, with 10 bases identical to TRBD2. The CDR3 is made up of 15 amino acids. J lost 4 bases, V lost 2 bases, and 3 bases had no gene match. From germline, CDR1 is SNHLY and CDR2 FYNNEI. CDR3 nucleotide sequence: TGTGCCAGCAGTGAACTAGCGGGAGTCTCAGATACGCAGTATTTT. It encodes CASSELAGVSDTQYF.

Comment on this clonotype: A much larger clonotype is one base distant, so this may be a read error. V is TRBV2 and J is TRBJ2-1; D may correspond to TRBD1 or TRBD2 (5 bases each). The germline CDR1 and CDR2 sequences are SNHLY and FYNNEI. The CDR3 extends over 14 amino acids. CDR3 DNA sequence: TGTGTCAGCATCCTCGGCCTTTTGGGGGATGAGCAGTTCTTC. Encoded protein: CVSILGLLGDEQFF.

This clonotype turned up a few times. V and J are TRBV27 and TRBJ1-2; 8 bases fit TRBD1. Losses at the gene ends were 5 bases for V and 8 bases for J; bases not matched to a gene: 7. Looked up from germline, CDR1 is MNHEY and CDR2 is SMNVEV (reference sequence). The CDR3 loop spans 13 amino acids. The CDR3 bases are TGTGCCAGCAGTCCAAGGACAGGGCGCGGCTACACCTTC. It encodes CASSPRTGRGYTF.

J is TRBJ2-7 and V is TRBV4-2; TRBD2 aligns across 7 bases. CDR1 and CDR2 (germline): LGHNA, YNFKEQ. With 1 base clipped from V and 2 bases from J, the junction kept 17 bases outside the gene matches. The CDR3 has 19 amino acids. CDR3 sequence reads: CASSQAKISDGGSPYEQYF. The CDR3 coding sequence is TGTGCCAGCAGCCAAGCAAAAATCAGTGATGGCGGGAGCCCCTACGAGCAGTACTTC.

This clonotype was observed a few times. The chain uses TRBV10-3 and TRBJ1-2; perhaps TRBD1 as D (5 bases). With 2 bases removed from V and 2 bases from J, the gap between germline ends came to 18 bases. Per the germline V gene, CDR1 is ENHRY and CDR2 is SYGVKD. The CDR3 extends over 17 amino acids. The CDR3 is CAISEPTAVRENYGYTF. As DNA, the CDR3 is TGTGCCATCAGTGAGCCAACCGCTGTCAGGGAGAACTATGGCTACACCTTC.

With regard to this clonotype: Mismatch with germline at one junction end may stem from a read error. This chain uses TRBV3-1 with TRBJ2-1; D is perhaps TRBD1 or TRBD2 (5 bases each). This CDR3 has 15 residues. The germline V gene has CDR1 LGHDT and CDR2 YNNKEL (reference sequence). The chain's CDR3 is CASSQVSGALNEQFF. In DNA form, the CDR3 reads TGTGCCAGTAGCCAAGTCTCCGGGGCCCTCAATGAGCAGTTCTTC.

This clonotype was detected only a few times. The chain is built from TRBV5-1 and TRBJ2-7, with D perhaps being TRBD1 or TRBD2 (5 bases each). Per germline, CDR1 SGHRS and CDR2 YFSETQ. The germline V and J ends were trimmed by 0 bases and 5 bases, with 18 bases remaining between them. The CDR3 has 16 amino acids. This CDR3 reads CASSLVGGEVGHEQYF. In DNA, the CDR3 is TGCGCCAGCAGCTTGGTTGGGGGAGAGGTCGGCCACGAGCAGTACTTC.

V is TRBV20-1 and J is TRBJ1-2; TRBD1 matches 8 bases. The CDR3 contains 13 residues. V trimming: 3 bases; J trimming: 7 bases; junction bases outside the gene matches: 7. CDR1 and CDR2 (germline): DFQATT, SNEGSKA (reference sequence). CDR3 in DNA: TGCAGTGCTAGCATTGACAGGGGTGTTGGCTACACCTTC. Its protein is CSASIDRGVGYTF.

The chain combines TRBV10-3 with TRBJ2-7; D gene ambiguous. CDR1 is ENHRY, CDR2 SYGVKD, per germline. The CDR3 extends over 16 amino acids. V lost 11 bases and J 7 bases, leaving 30 bases between the germline ends. DNA for the CDR3: TGTGCCTCCAAGGGCGCGGCGGAGTGGGATTACAATGAGCAGTACTTC. It specifies CASKGAAEWDYNEQYF.

The V and J genes are TRBV27 and TRBJ2-7; D remains unclear. The CDR3 has 15 residues. The germline V and J ends were trimmed by 1 base and 0 bases, with 10 bases remaining between them. Per germline, CDR1 MNHEY and CDR2 SMNVEV (reference sequence). The CDR3 coding sequence is TGTGCCAGCAGTTTATTGAAGCCACTCTCCTACGAGCAGTACTTC. It yields the protein CASSLLKPLSYEQYF.

V is TRBV27 and J is TRBJ2-5, with D possibly being TRBD2 (6 bases). This CDR3 has 15 residues. Deletions cut 6 bases from V and 1 base from J, with 15 bases between. Germline V gene data show CDR1 as MNHEY and CDR2 as SMNVEV (reference sequence). The CDR3 protein is CASRTSGDFQETQYF. CDR3 bases: TGTGCCAGCAGGACGTCGGGGGATTTCCAAGAGACCCAGTACTTC.

This clonotype was picked up a small number of times. The chain uses TRBV7-2 and TRBJ2-5; TRBD1 is a possible D gene (6 bases). Trimming took off 1 base at V and 2 bases at J, with 14 bases between the two ends. CDR1 is SGHTA and CDR2 is FQGNSA in the germline V gene. The CDR3 covers 16 residues. CDR3 residues: CASSLVPGHRQETQYF. CDR3 bases: TGTGCCAGCAGCTTAGTCCCGGGACACCGACAAGAGACCCAGTACTTC.

The V and J genes are TRBV29-1 and TRBJ1-2; tentative D call: TRBD1 (5 bases). Germline CDR1 SQVTM, CDR2 ANQGSEA. V was pared by 8 bases and J by 2 bases, with 15 bases between. There are 13 residues in the CDR3. CDR3 protein: CSIFPDRNYGYTF. The DNA for the CDR3 is TGCAGCATATTCCCCGACAGAAACTATGGCTACACCTTC.

A remark on this clonotype: It may be a read error: a sequence one base away is much more abundant. This chain links TRBV29-1 with TRBJ2-1; 9 bases agree with TRBD2. The J call may be wrong; the DNA end is better matched by TRBJ2-7. CDR1 is SQVTM, CDR2 ANQGSEA, per germline. There are 14 residues in the CDR3. For the CDR3, the DNA is TGCAGCGTTGATTCTAGCGGGATGTACAATGAGCAGTACTTC. The encoded protein is CSVDSSGMYNEQYF.

This clonotype occurred a few times. The V gene is TRBV7-9, the J gene TRBJ1-2; 9 positions agree with TRBD1. The trim removed 2 bases at V and 0 bases at J, leaving 7 bases unmatched. CDR3 length equals 17 residues. Germline V gene sequence: CDR1 SEHNR, CDR2 FQNEAQ (reference sequence). CDR3 loop: CASSLTRGQGANYGYTF. CDR3 bases: TGTGCCAGCAGCTTAACCCGGGGACAGGGAGCTAACTATGGCTACACCTTC.

Remarks on this clonotype: An end of the junction does not agree with germline; a read error may underlie this. This rearrangement joins TRBV7-4 to TRBJ1-2; D is perhaps TRBD1 (5 bases). The CDR3 loop spans 15 amino acids. Germline V CDR1 and CDR2: SGHVT, SQSDAQ. CDR3 protein: CASNLWGVFPYGYTF. As DNA, the CDR3 is TGTGCCAGCAACTTATGGGGGGTTTTTCCGTATGGCTACACCTTC. The whole variable domain, filled in from reference TRBV7-4 and TRBJ1-2, reads GAGVSQSPRYKVAKRGRDVALRCDSISGHVTLYWYRQTLGQGSEVLTYSQSDAQRDKSGRPSGRFSAERPERSVSTLKIQRTEQGDSAVYLCASNLWGVFPYGYTFGSGTRLTVV.

The rearrangement uses TRBV6-5 and TRBJ1-2; TRBD1 is a possible D gene (5 bases). Germline CDR1 is MNHEY and CDR2 is SVGAGI. This CDR3 spans 16 amino acids. Deletions cut 6 bases from V and 4 bases from J, with 21 bases between. Written as DNA, the CDR3 is TGTGCCAGCAGCTCACCTAGGGGTTCAGAGGGCTATGGCTACACCTTC. This codes for CASSSPRGSEGYGYTF.

The V call is TRBV20-1, the J call TRBJ2-1, with D unclear. This CDR3 has 12 amino acids. Between the trimmed V and J ends, which lost 3 bases and 4 bases, there was a span of 7 bases. Germline V lookup: CDR1 DFQATT, CDR2 SNEGSKA (reference sequence). The CDR3 reads CSARSEYNEQFF. CDR3 DNA: TGCAGTGCTAGGTCGGAGTACAATGAGCAGTTCTTC.

This clonotype was seen more than once but under ten times. The CDR3 DNA sequence: TGTGCCTGGAGTGCCACGACAGGTGTCGACTACGAGCAGTACTTC. As protein: CAWSATTGVDYEQYF. The chain combines TRBV30 with TRBJ2-7; weak D call: TRBD1 (6 bases). This CDR3 is 15 amino acids long. In germline, CDR1 is GTSNPN, CDR2 SVGIG (reference sequence). V lost 1 base, J lost 3 bases, and 16 bases lay in between.